This entry lists 9 T cell receptor beta chains sequenced from one sample in a study of cytomegalovirus exposure and HLA in healthy donors. The data were produced by immunoSEQ multiplex PCR, yet TCRdb's version contains in-frame clones alone and is incomplete. The sample lists some 150,000 clones, roughly nine tenths seen once, with less than 3% in the top ten. Source material: PBMCs. The receptors were sampled from a man between 18 and 35 years old in good health and CMV-seropositive.

The rearrangement links TRBV28 to TRBJ1-2, with 9 bases aligning to TRBD1. CDR1 is MDHEN, CDR2 SYDVKM, per germline. J was trimmed by 10 bases and V by 7 bases; bases with no gene match: 10. This CDR3 region has 13 residues. CDR3 region: CASTSGQGQTYTF. CDR3 nucleotides: TGTGCCAGCACCTCCGGACAGGGGCAGACCTACACCTTC.

The CDR3 sequence: CATVGVRAGELFF. DNA for the CDR3: TGTGCCACAGTAGGGGTTAGGGCCGGGGAGCTGTTTTTT. The rearrangement uses TRBV7-6 and TRBJ2-2; possible D gene TRBD1, 5 bases. Germline lookup yields CDR1 SGHVS and CDR2 FNYEAQ. The V and J ends lost 10 bases and 6 bases respectively, with 15 bases between them. The CDR3 is made up of 13 amino acids.

This sequence joins TRBV11-2 and TRBJ2-7; possibly TRBD1 for D (6 bases). V lost 4 bases to trimming and J lost 7 bases, with 11 bases between them. The CDR3 consists of 12 residues. CDR1 and CDR2 (germline): SGHAT, FQNNGV. CDR3 residues: CASSSDRFEQYF. As DNA, the CDR3 is TGTGCCAGCAGCTCAGACAGGTTTGAGCAGTACTTC.

The V and J genes are TRBV27 and TRBJ2-7; the D is unclear. The CDR3 runs to 13 residues. V dropped 5 bases and J dropped 5 bases, with 13 bases sitting between them. CDR1 and CDR2 (germline): MNHEY, SMNVEV (reference sequence). In nucleotides, the CDR3 is TGTGCCAGCAGTACCCGTCGTCGAGACGAGCAGTACTTC. It specifies CASSTRRRDEQYF.

The V call is TRBV27, the J call TRBJ2-3; D is possibly TRBD2 (5 bases). The CDR3 runs to 14 residues. Trimming removed 0 bases from V and 6 bases from J, with 10 bases in between. Germline CDR1 is MNHEY and CDR2 is SMNVEV (reference sequence). The CDR3 here is CASSLSAGADTQYF. The CDR3 DNA is TGTGCCAGCAGTTTATCGGCGGGCGCCGATACGCAGTATTTT.

This clone was picked up one time. This sequence joins TRBV9 and TRBJ1-2; 11 bases are shared with TRBD1. Losses at the gene ends were 1 base for V and 4 bases for J; bases not matched to a gene: 6. CDR1 and CDR2 from the germline V gene are SGDLS and YYNGEE. The CDR3 is 16 residues long. CDR3 in amino acids: CASSVSGQGVGYGYTF. CDR3 bases: TGTGCCAGCAGCGTATCGGGACAGGGGGTGGGCTATGGCTACACCTTC.

The CDR3 sequence: CASSQDPGREQYF. CDR3 bases: TGCGCCAGCAGCCAAGATCCCGGGAGGGAGCAGTACTTC. The gene calls are TRBV4-1 and TRBJ2-7, with TRBD2 identical over 7 bases. Germline CDR1 and CDR2: MGHRA and YSYEKL. J gave up 7 bases and V 0 bases, and 3 bases lay outside the gene matches. This CDR3 contains 13 residues.

The J gene is TRBJ2-3, the V gene TRBV7-3, with 9 positions matching TRBD2. CDR1 SGHTA and CDR2 FQGTGA come from the germline V gene. The CDR3 consists of 15 residues. Losses at the gene ends were 3 bases for V and 6 bases for J; bases not matched to a gene: 7. The CDR3 nucleotides are TGTGCCAGCAGCTTCGGCGGGGGGGCCGGTGATACGCAGTATTTT. This gives the protein CASSFGGGAGDTQYF.

The chain combines TRBV5-6 with TRBJ1-1; 7 bases are a match to TRBD1. CDR3 length: 15 residues. The V gene's germline CDR1 is SGHDT and CDR2 YYEEEE. Trimming cost V 2 bases and J 1 base; bases outside gene matches: 5. CDR3 nucleotide sequence: TGTGCCAGCAGCTTAGGTACAGGGGCGAACACTGAAGCTTTCTTT. This sequence encodes CASSLGTGANTEAFF. Using reference TRBV5-6 and TRBJ1-1 for the parts outside the CDR3, the full variable domain is DAGVTQSPTHLIKTRGQQVTLRCSPKSGHDTVSWYQQALGQGPQFIFQYYEEEERQRGNFPDRFSGHQFPNYSSELNVNALLLGDSALYLCASSLGTGANTEAFFGQGTRLTVV.